This T cell receptor beta chain was profiled in a study of T cell responses to AZD1222 COVID-19 vaccine. CDR3 length equals 15 residues. General observations from the study: Dominant CD4 TCR responses targeted spike regions 160-218 and 743-854. After two AZD1222 doses, spike-specific TCR breadth and depth rose versus day 0. Unmutated variant regions are reportedly the target of nearly half of TCRs that are spike-specific. Clonal diversity may have been underestimated in mostly white British donors.

As concerns this clone: No antigen is known for it.

TCRdb's copy holds only in-frame clones and misses some; the assay was immunoSEQ multiplex PCR. The data show roughly 120,000 clones, roughly 92% seen once. The chain joins TRBV21-1 to TRBJ1-5; no DNA check was done on the table's D call, TRBD1. TRBV21-1 constitutes a pseudogene. The specimen comprised peripheral blood, sampled 28 days after the second AZD1222 dose. The sequence was obtained from an adult who received the AZD1222 COVID-19 vaccine. The CDR3, as DNA: TGTGCCAGCAGCCCCATCGGACAGAAAAATCAGCCCCAGCATTTT. Its protein product is CASSPIGQKNQPQHF.